Shown below are 26 T cell receptor beta chains from a single sample sequenced in a study of blood T cell repertoires in COVID-19. The table came from immunoSEQ multiplex PCR; TCRdb's copy has only in-frame clones and leaves some out. The sample lists a few hundred thousand clones, approximately 84% occurring once. The sequenced sample consisted of peripheral blood. The receptors stem from a person aged 65 to 85 with COVID-19, enrolled during active disease.

The V call is TRBV6-6, the J call TRBJ2-7; D unclear. The germline CDR1 and CDR2 sequences are MNHNY and SVGAGI (reference sequence). The CDR3 length is 11 residues. V was clipped by 2 bases and J by 5 bases, with 4 bases between them. The CDR3 bases are TGTGCCAGCAGTTACCTTGACGAGCAGTACTTC. Translation gives CASSYLDEQYF.

This rearrangement joins TRBV10-3 to TRBJ2-5; 8 positions agree with TRBD2. The CDR3 has 14 residues. Germline-derived CDR1 and CDR2 are ENHRY and SYGVKD. V was pared by 4 bases and J by 1 base, with 2 bases of the junction left unmatched. CDR3 sequence (DNA): TGTGCCATCAGTGCCAGCGGGGGCCAAGAGACCCAGTACTTC. Its protein is CAISASGGQETQYF.

This clone was seen only a few times. The DNA is left out, because the CDR3 cannot be placed on it with certainty; the CDR3 is given as TCRdb lists it. The chain recombines TRBV12-3 or TRBV12-4 with TRBJ1-1; the table's TRBD1 call for D was not verified on the DNA. With termini counted, the CDR3 has 13 amino acids. The CDR3 is CASILGLNTEAFF.

V is TRBV11-2 and J is TRBJ2-2; TRBD2 might be the D (5 bases). The CDR3 spans 17 residues. V was pared by 4 bases and J by 6 bases, with 21 bases between. Looked up from germline, CDR1 is SGHAT and CDR2 is FQNNGV. CDR3 DNA: TGTGCCAGCAGCTCCCGCCCATCAACTAGTGTCGCCGGGGAGCTGTTTTTT. It codes for CASSSRPSTSVAGELFF.

The chain carries TRBV30 and TRBJ1-2; TRBD1 matches at 7 bases. J lost 0 bases, V lost 2 bases, and 6 bases had no gene match. This CDR3 contains 15 residues. The germline gives CDR1 GTSNPN, CDR2 SVGIG (reference sequence). The CDR3 is CAWSLTGPSNYGYTF. The CDR3 DNA reads TGTGCCTGGAGTTTGACAGGGCCCTCTAACTATGGCTACACCTTC.

The rearrangement uses TRBV19 and TRBJ2-2, with 9 bases fitting TRBD1. The germline V gene encodes CDR1 LNHDA and CDR2 SQIVND (reference sequence). V lost 4 bases and J lost 6; bases outside the gene matches: 3. CDR3 length: 14 amino acids. The CDR3 coding sequence is TGTGCCAGTAGTACGGACAGGGGATCCGGGGAGCTGTTTTTT. Translation: CASSTDRGSGELFF.

As for this clone: The identical CDR3 is also encoded by other nucleotide sequences in the sample. The chain has TRBV5-1 and TRBJ2-2; the match to TRBD2 covers 8 bases. The V segment lost 5 bases and the J segment 0 bases; nucleotides outside the gene matches: 3. CDR1 is SGHRS, CDR2 YFSETQ, per germline. The CDR3 has 15 amino acids. CDR3 coding DNA: TGCGCCAGCAGGGCGGGGGGCGCGAACACCGGGGAGCTGTTTTTT. Residues: CASRAGGANTGELFF.

CDR3 in DNA: TGTGCCACCAGCAGGGGACAGGGGGCGGACGGGGAGCTGTTTTTT. Translating it yields CATSRGQGADGELFF. This chain joins TRBV15 and TRBJ2-2; 12 positions agree with TRBD1. The germline gives CDR1 LNHNV, CDR2 YYDKDF (reference sequence). J was trimmed by 7 bases and V by 3 bases; bases with no gene match: 3. This CDR3 contains 15 residues.

The chain couples TRBV15 to TRBJ2-2, with D maybe TRBD2 (6 bases). Looked up from germline, CDR1 is LNHNV and CDR2 is YYDKDF (reference sequence). Trimming pared 1 base from V and 7 bases from J, leaving 10 bases between. This CDR3 region has 14 residues. The CDR3 DNA reads TGTGCCACCAGCAGAGGCGGGATTGGCGGGGAGCTGTTTTTT. It translates to CATSRGGIGGELFF.

The CDR3 protein is CASKGDRGNEKLFF. Here the CDR3 DNA reads TGTGCCAGCAAGGGGGACAGGGGGAATGAAAAACTGTTTTTT. This chain uses TRBV2 with TRBJ1-4, with 11 bases fitting TRBD1. With 7 bases clipped from V and 5 bases from J, the junction kept 3 bases outside the gene matches. The CDR3 length is 14 residues. Per the germline V gene, CDR1 is SNHLY and CDR2 is FYNNEI.

This clone was detected only once. The chain uses TRBV30 and TRBJ1-2; D is unclear. Germline values: CDR1 GTSNPN, CDR2 SVGIG (reference sequence). V lost 0 bases and J 4 bases, leaving 9 bases between the germline ends. The CDR3 runs 13 residues. The CDR3 DNA reads as TGTGCCTGGAGTGTAACCCCAGGCTATGGCTACACCTTC. Its protein is CAWSVTPGYGYTF.

This chain connects TRBV5-4 to TRBJ2-2; the D is unclear. The V end lost 0 bases, the J end lost 2 bases, and 8 bases lay between the germline ends. CDR1 is SGHNT, CDR2 YYREEE, per germline (reference sequence). CDR3 size: 15 residues. CDR3: CASSLGLVNTGELFF. CDR3 nucleotides: TGTGCCAGCAGCTTGGGGCTAGTTAACACCGGGGAGCTGTTTTTT.

This clone came up a few times. J is TRBJ2-7 and V is TRBV28; 8 bases line up with TRBD2. Germline CDR1 and CDR2: MDHEN and SYDVKM. V lost 5 bases, J lost 6 bases, and 12 bases stayed unmatched. The CDR3 loop spans 15 amino acids. CDR3 coding DNA: TGTGCCAGCAGTCCCGCCGGGACTAGGGCGCGCGAGCAGTACTTC. It translates to CASSPAGTRAREQYF.

V usage is TRBV7-9 and J usage is TRBJ1-1, with 7 bases aligning to TRBD1. The CDR3 length is 15 residues. J gave up 4 bases and V 5 bases, and 10 bases lay outside the gene matches. Germline V gene data show CDR1 as SEHNR and CDR2 as FQNEAQ (reference sequence). The CDR3 region is CASSTGTEKITEAFF. CDR3 coding DNA: TGTGCCAGCAGCACTGGGACAGAAAAAATCACTGAAGCTTTCTTT.

This rearrangement joins TRBV7-3 to TRBJ2-7; 10 positions agree with TRBD1. The CDR3 extends over 15 amino acids. Germline CDR1 is SGHTA and CDR2 is FQGTGA. The junction had 8 bases not matched to a gene; V was cut back by 3 bases and J by 6 bases. The CDR3 nucleotides read TGTGCCAGCAGCTTGCCGGGACAGGGGCGATCCGAGCAGTACTTC. This translates into CASSLPGQGRSEQYF.

The chain couples TRBV28 to TRBJ2-3, with TRBD2 matching over 13 bases. The CDR3 covers 18 residues. Germline-derived CDR1 and CDR2 are MDHEN and SYDVKM. J was trimmed by 6 bases and V by 6 bases; bases with no gene match: 15. The CDR3 DNA is TGTGCCAGCAGCCTCGGAAGGACTAGCGGGAGTGGGTTGGATACGCAGTATTTT. Residues: CASSLGRTSGSGLDTQYF.

The rearrangement uses TRBV27 and TRBJ2-7, with D maybe TRBD1 (6 bases). V dropped 5 bases and J dropped 1 base, with 18 bases sitting between them. The CDR3 totals 16 residues. The germline V gene encodes CDR1 MNHEY and CDR2 SMNVEV (reference sequence). The CDR3: CASSPGTGLLSYEQYF. The CDR3 nucleotides read TGTGCCAGCAGTCCGGGCACAGGGCTTTTATCCTACGAGCAGTACTTC.

This clone was detected only a few times. This sequence joins TRBV7-9 and TRBJ2-2; 11 nucleotides agree with TRBD2. The CDR3 runs 16 residues. V shed 5 bases, J shed 4 bases, and the junction held 6 bases outside the gene matches. The germline V gene has CDR1 SEHNR and CDR2 FQNEAQ (reference sequence). CDR3 protein: CASSGTSGGPTGELFF. Written as DNA, the CDR3 is TGTGCCAGCAGCGGTACTAGCGGGGGACCCACCGGGGAGCTGTTTTTT.

The chain uses TRBV7-2 and TRBJ2-4; D might be TRBD2 (5 bases). This CDR3 has 17 residues. The germline V and J ends were trimmed by 4 bases and 1 base, with 17 bases remaining between them. Germline V gives CDR1 SGHTA, CDR2 FQGNSA. The DNA of the CDR3 is TGTGCCAGCAGCTACCCCCAGAAGCGAGGGGCCAAAAACATTCAGTACTTC. Its protein product is CASSYPQKRGAKNIQYF.

This chain joins TRBV27 and TRBJ2-1; 8 positions agree with TRBD2. The CDR3 is made up of 16 amino acids. J gave up 4 bases and V 3 bases, and 8 bases lay outside the gene matches. Germline V gene sequence: CDR1 MNHEY, CDR2 SMNVEV (reference sequence). This CDR3 is CASSLGGGLGYNEQFF. In DNA, the CDR3 is TGTGCCAGCAGTTTGGGCGGGGGGCTGGGGTACAATGAGCAGTTCTTC.

The V call is TRBV5-1, the J call TRBJ1-5; D ambiguous. Trimming cost V 4 bases and J 5 bases, with 10 bases left between them. This CDR3 is 13 amino acids long. Per the germline V gene, CDR1 is SGHRS and CDR2 is YFSETQ. As DNA, the CDR3 is TGCGCCAGCAGCCCGGTCCCTTATCAGCCCCAGCATTTT. Residues: CASSPVPYQPQHF.

The J gene is TRBJ1-3, the V gene TRBV18, with a tentative D call TRBD1 (5 bases). Between the trimmed V and J ends, which lost 2 bases and 0 bases, there was a span of 17 bases. This CDR3 contains 18 residues. Germline V lookup: CDR1 KGHSH, CDR2 LQKENI. The CDR3 sequence is CASSPKRAPGGSGNTIYF. CDR3 DNA sequence: TGTGCCAGCTCACCAAAAAGGGCACCGGGGGGCTCTGGAAACACCATATATTTT.

V is TRBV24-1 and J is TRBJ2-1; 8 nucleotides line up with TRBD2. V dropped 5 bases and J dropped 7; count of bases not matched to a gene: 15. Per the germline V gene, CDR1 is KGHDR and CDR2 is SFDVKD. This CDR3 has 17 residues. The CDR3 here is CATSAPGVWAGGNEQFF. CDR3 in DNA: TGTGCCACCAGTGCGCCTGGAGTATGGGCGGGAGGAAATGAGCAGTTCTTC.

The chain is built from TRBV28 and TRBJ1-4, with D uncertain. This CDR3 region has 13 residues. Trimming left V 5 bases short and J 4 bases short, with 8 bases between. Germline V CDR1 and CDR2: MDHEN, SYDVKM. DNA for the CDR3: TGTGCCAGCAGTGGCAGTCTTAATGAAAAACTGTTTTTT. It specifies CASSGSLNEKLFF.

Only a few counts were recorded for this clone. This rearrangement joins TRBV10-3 to TRBJ1-5; no firm D call. This CDR3 has 16 residues. The germline V gene encodes CDR1 ENHRY and CDR2 SYGVKD. Trimming removed 2 bases from V and 0 bases from J, with 11 bases in between. CDR3 DNA sequence: TGTGCCATCAGTGAGGGTACAGACTATAGCAATCAGCCCCAGCATTTT. Translated: CAISEGTDYSNQPQHF.

V gene TRBV7-8 combines with J gene TRBJ2-1; 8 nucleotides agree with TRBD2. V dropped 7 bases and J dropped 6; count of bases not matched to a gene: 8. The CDR3 loop spans 14 amino acids. The germline CDR1 and CDR2 sequences are SGHVS and FQNEAQ. The CDR3 protein is CASKEAGGVNEQFF. As DNA, the CDR3 is TGTGCCAGCAAGGAGGCGGGGGGAGTCAATGAGCAGTTCTTC.